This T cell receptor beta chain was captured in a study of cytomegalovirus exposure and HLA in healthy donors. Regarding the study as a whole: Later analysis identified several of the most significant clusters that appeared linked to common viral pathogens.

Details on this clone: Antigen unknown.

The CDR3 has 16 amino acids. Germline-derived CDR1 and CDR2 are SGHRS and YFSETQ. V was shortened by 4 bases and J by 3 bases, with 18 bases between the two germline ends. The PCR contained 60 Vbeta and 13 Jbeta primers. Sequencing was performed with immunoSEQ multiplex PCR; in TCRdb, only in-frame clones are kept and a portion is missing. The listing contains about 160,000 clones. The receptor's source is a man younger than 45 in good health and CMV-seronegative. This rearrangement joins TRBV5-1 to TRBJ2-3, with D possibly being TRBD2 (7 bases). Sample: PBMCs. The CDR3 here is CASSSHGGRETDTQYF. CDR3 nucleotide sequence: TGCGCCAGCAGCAGCCATGGGGGGCGGGAGACAGATACGCAGTATTTT.